This is a list of T cell receptor beta chains from one sample in a study of siplizumab effects on memory and regulatory T cells. Here immunoSEQ multiplex PCR was the method, and the copy in TCRdb shows in-frame clones only, minus some. The data hold tens of thousands of clones, with 94% observed a single time. The sequencing input was non-Treg CD4+ T cells sorted from blood. The receptors here all came from a human donor in good health. The CDR3 runs from the conserved cysteine through the conserved F or W. Each record gives: CDR3 protein, V gene, J gene.

CDR3 protein: CASTRTDTQYF
V gene: TRBV7-3
J gene: TRBJ2-3

CDR3 protein: CASSLALAGGLPGANVLTF
V gene: TRBV5-1
J gene: TRBJ2-6

CDR3 protein: CASSLSGTSYEQYF
V gene: TRBV7-3
J gene: TRBJ2-7

CDR3 protein: CASSWGSGVQETQYF
V gene: TRBV5-1
J gene: -

CDR3 protein: CASSQVRTDQETQYF
V gene: TRBV4-3
J gene: TRBJ2-5

CDR3 protein: CASSTNRGLRNTIYF
V gene: TRBV6-1
J gene: TRBJ1-3

CDR3 protein: CASSYSTGTFEAFF
V gene: TRBV6-5
J gene: TRBJ1-1

CDR3 protein: CASSKRFLTSGRKETQYF
V gene: TRBV7-2
J gene: TRBJ2-5

CDR3 protein: CASSLLLRGGRETQYF
V gene: TRBV7-9
J gene: TRBJ2-5

CDR3 protein: CASTDPLAKNIQYF
V gene: TRBV6-6
J gene: TRBJ2-4

CDR3 protein: CSVAGGGNTIYF
V gene: TRBV29-1
J gene: TRBJ1-3